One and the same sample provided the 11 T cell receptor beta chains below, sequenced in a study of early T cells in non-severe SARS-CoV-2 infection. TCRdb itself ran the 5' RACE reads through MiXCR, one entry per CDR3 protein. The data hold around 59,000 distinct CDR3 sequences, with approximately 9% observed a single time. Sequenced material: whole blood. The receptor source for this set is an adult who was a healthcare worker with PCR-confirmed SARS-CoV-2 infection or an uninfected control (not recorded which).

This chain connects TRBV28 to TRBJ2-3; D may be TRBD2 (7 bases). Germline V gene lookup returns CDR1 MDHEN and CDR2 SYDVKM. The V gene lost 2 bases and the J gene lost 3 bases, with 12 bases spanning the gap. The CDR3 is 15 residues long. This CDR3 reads CASSLRGAWTDTQYF. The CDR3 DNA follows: TGTGCCAGCAGTTTACGGGGGGCATGGACAGATACGCAGTATTTT.

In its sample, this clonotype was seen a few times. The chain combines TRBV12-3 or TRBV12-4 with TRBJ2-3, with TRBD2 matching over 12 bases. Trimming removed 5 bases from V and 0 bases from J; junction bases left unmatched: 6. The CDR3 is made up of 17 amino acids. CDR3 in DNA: TGTGCCAGCAGTCCGCGGACTAGCGGGACTAGCACAGATACGCAGTATTTT. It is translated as CASSPRTSGTSTDTQYF.

CDR3 sequence (DNA): TGTGCCAGCAGTCCTCAAAGAGATACGCAGTATTTT. Residues: CASSPQRDTQYF. The chain has TRBV28 and TRBJ2-3, with D uncertain. V gave up 5 bases and J gave up 5 bases, with 8 bases separating them. The CDR3 contains 12 residues. The germline gives CDR1 MDHEN, CDR2 SYDVKM.

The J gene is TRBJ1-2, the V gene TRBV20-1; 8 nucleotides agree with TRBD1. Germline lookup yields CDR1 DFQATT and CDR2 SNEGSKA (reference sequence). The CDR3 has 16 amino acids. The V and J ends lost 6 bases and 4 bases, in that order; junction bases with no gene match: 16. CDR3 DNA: TGCAGTGCCGATCACCGGGACAGGAACCCGGGCTATGGCTACACCTTC. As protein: CSADHRDRNPGYGYTF.

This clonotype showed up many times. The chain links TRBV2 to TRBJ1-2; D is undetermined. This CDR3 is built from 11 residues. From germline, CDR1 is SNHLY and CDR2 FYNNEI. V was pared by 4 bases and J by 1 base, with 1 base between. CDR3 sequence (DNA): TGTGCCAGCAGTGGTAACTATGGCTACACCTTC. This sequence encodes CASSGNYGYTF.

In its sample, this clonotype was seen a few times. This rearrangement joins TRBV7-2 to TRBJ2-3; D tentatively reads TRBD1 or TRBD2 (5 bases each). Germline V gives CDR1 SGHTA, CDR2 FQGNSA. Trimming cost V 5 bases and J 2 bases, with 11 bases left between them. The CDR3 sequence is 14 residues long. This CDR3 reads CASSIGTYTDTQYF. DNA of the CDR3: TGTGCCAGCAGCATTGGGACCTACACAGATACGCAGTATTTT.

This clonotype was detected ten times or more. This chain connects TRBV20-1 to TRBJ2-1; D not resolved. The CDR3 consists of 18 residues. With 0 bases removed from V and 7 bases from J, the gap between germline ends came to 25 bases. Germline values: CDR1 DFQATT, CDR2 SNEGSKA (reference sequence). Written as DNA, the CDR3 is TGCAGTGCTAGAGATCGCCTTCTGCCGGATTTCCCCGGGAATGAGCAGTTCTTC. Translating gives CSARDRLLPDFPGNEQFF.

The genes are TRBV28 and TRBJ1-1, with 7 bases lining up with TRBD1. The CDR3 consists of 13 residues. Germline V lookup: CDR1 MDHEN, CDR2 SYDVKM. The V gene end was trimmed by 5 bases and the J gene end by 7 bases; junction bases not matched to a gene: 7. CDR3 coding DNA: TGTGCCAGCAGTCCAAGGACAGGCCTTGAAGCTTTCTTT. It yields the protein CASSPRTGLEAFF.

This CDR3 is CSARAGTGFNYGYTF. DNA for the CDR3: TGCAGTGCTAGGGCCGGGACAGGGTTTAACTATGGCTACACCTTC. The gene calls are TRBV20-1 and TRBJ1-2, with TRBD1 matching over 9 bases. The V and J ends lost 3 bases and 1 base, in that order; junction bases with no gene match: 6. The germline gives CDR1 DFQATT, CDR2 SNEGSKA (reference sequence). This CDR3 has 15 amino acids.

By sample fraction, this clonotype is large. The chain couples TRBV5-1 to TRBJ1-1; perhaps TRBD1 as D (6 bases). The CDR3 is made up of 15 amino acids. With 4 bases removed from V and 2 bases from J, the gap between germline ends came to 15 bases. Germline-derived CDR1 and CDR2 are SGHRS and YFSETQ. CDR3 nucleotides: TGCGCCAGCAGCAGGGGGGCAGCTGATAACACTGAAGCTTTCTTT. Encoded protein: CASSRGAADNTEAFF.

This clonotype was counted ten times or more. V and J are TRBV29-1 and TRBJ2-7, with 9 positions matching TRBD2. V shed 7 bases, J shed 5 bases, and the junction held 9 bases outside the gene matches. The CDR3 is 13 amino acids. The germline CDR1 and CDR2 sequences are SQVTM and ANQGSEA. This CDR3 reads CSAVGGRAHEQYF. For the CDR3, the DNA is TGCAGCGCAGTGGGCGGGAGGGCCCACGAGCAGTACTTC.